This TCR beta chain came from a study of T cell changes during pregnancy in multiple sclerosis. Trimming took off 3 bases at V and 0 bases at J, with 11 bases between the two ends. The V gene's germline CDR1 is SGHTA and CDR2 FQGNSA. The CDR3 is 15 residues long. Data came from immunoSEQ multiplex PCR; TCRdb stores just in-frame clones and leaves some out. The sample contains 40,000 to 45,000 clones, 90% of which appear only once. This chain connects TRBV7-2 to TRBJ1-1; possible D gene TRBD1, 5 bases. This receptor was identified in a female donor with multiple sclerosis, enrolled in a pregnancy study. The sample in question was CD4+ T cells from peripheral blood mononuclear cells, obtained before pregnancy. The CDR3 reads CASSLIAGVNTEAFF. The CDR3 nucleotides read TGTGCCAGCAGCTTGATCGCGGGGGTGAACACTGAAGCTTTCTTT.